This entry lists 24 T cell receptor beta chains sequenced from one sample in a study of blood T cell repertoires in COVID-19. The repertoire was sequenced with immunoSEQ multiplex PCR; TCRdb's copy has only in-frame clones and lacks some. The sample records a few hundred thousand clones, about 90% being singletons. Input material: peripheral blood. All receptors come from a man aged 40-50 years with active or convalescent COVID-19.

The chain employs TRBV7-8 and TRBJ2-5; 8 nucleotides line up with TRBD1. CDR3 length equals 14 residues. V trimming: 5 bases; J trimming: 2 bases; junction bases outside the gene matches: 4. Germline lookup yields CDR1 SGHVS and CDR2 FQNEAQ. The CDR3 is CASSGDRRQETQYF. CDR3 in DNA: TGTGCCAGCAGCGGGGACAGGAGGCAAGAGACCCAGTACTTC.

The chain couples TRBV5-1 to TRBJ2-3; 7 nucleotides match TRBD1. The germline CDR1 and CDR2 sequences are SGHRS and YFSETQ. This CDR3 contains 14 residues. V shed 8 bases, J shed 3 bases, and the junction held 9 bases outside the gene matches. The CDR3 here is CASKPGTATDTQYF. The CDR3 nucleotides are TGCGCCAGTAAACCCGGGACAGCTACAGATACGCAGTATTTT.

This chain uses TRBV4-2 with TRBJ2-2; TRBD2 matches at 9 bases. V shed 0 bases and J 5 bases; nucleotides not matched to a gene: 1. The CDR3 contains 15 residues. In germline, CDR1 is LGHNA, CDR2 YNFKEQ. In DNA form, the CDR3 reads TGTGCCAGCAGCCAAGACGCGGGGGGGACCGGGGAGCTGTTTTTT. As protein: CASSQDAGGTGELFF.

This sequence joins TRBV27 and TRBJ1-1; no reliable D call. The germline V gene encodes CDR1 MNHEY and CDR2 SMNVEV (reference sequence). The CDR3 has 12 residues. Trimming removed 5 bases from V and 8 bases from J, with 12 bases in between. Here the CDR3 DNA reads TGTGCCAGCAGTCTCCACGGGTCCGAAGCTTTCTTT. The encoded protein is CASSLHGSEAFF.

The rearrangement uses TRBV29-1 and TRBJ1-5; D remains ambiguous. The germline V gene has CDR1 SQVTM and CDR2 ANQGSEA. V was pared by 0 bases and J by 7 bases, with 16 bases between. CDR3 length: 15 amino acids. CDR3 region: CSVEDVTQILQPQHF. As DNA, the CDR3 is TGCAGCGTTGAAGATGTAACCCAGATTTTGCAGCCCCAGCATTTT. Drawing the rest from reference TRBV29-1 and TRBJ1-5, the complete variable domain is SAVISQKPSRDICQRGTSLTIQCQVDSQVTMMFWYRQQPGQSLTLIATANQGSEATYESGFVIDKFPISRPNLTFSTLTVSNMSPEDSSIYLCSVEDVTQILQPQHFGDGTRLSIL.

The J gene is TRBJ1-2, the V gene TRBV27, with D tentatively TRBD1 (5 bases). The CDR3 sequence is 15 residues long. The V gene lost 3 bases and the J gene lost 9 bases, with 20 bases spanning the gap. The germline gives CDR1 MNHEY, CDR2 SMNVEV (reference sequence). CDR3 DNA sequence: TGTGCCAGCAGTTTCGCCCAGGGACTGCCCGCGCGCTACACCTTC. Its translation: CASSFAQGLPARYTF.

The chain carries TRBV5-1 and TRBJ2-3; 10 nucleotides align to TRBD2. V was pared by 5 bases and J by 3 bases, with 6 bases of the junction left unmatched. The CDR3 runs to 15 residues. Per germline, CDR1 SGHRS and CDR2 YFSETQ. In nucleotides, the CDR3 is TGCGCCAGCAGTGGTCTAGCGGGAGTTACAGATACGCAGTATTTT. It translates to CASSGLAGVTDTQYF.

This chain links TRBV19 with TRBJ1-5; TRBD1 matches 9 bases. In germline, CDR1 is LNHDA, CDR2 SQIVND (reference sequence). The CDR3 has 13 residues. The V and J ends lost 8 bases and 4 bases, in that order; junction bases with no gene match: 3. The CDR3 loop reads CASADRGNQPQHF. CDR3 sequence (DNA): TGTGCCAGTGCCGACAGGGGGAATCAGCCCCAGCATTTT.

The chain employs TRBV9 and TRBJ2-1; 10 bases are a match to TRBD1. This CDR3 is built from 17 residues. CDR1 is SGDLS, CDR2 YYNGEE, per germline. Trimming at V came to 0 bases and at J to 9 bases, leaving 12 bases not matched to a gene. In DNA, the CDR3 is TGTGCCAGCAGCGTAGCCGGGACAGGGGCGACCAACGGTGAGCAGTTCTTC. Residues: CASSVAGTGATNGEQFF.

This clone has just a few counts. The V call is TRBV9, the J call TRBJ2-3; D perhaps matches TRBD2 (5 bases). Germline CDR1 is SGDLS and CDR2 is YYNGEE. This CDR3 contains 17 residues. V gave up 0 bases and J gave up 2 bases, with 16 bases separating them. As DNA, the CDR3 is TGTGCCAGCAGCGTAGGGCATCGGGATAGACTCACAGATACGCAGTATTTT. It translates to CASSVGHRDRLTDTQYF.

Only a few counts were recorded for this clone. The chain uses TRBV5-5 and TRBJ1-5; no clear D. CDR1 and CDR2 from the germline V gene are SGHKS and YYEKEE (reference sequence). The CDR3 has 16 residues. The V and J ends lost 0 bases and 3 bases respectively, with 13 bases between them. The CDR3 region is CASSLGARLNNQPQHF. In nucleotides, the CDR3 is TGTGCCAGCAGCTTGGGCGCTCGGTTGAACAATCAGCCCCAGCATTTT. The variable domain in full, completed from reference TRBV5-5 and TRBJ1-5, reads DAGVTQSPTHLIKTRGQQVTLRCSPISGHKSVSWYQQVLGQGPQFIFQYYEKEERGRGNFPDRFSARQFPNYSSELNVNALLLGDSALYLCASSLGARLNNQPQHFGDGTRLSIL.

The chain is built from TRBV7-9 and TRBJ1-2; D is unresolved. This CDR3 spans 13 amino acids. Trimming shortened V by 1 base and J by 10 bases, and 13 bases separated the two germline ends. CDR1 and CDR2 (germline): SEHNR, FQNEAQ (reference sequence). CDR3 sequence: CASSLEGEDAYTF. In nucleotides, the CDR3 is TGTGCCAGCAGCTTAGAGGGAGAGGATGCCTACACCTTC.

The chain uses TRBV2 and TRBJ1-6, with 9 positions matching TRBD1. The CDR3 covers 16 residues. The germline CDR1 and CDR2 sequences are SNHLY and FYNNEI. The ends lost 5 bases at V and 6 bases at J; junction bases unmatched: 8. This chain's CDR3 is CASSLAGTGINSPLHF. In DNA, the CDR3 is TGTGCCAGCAGTCTCGCCGGGACAGGGATTAATTCACCCCTCCACTTT.

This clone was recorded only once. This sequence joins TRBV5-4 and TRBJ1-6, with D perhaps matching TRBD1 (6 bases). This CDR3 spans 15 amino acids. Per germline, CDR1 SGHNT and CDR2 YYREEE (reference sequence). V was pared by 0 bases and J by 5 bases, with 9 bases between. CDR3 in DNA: TGTGCCAGCAGCTTGGACAGGGCGAATAATTCACCCCTCCACTTT. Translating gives CASSLDRANNSPLHF.

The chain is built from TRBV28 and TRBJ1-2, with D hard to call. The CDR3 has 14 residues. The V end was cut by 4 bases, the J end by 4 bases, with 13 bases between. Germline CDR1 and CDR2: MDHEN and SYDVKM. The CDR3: CASSSPGLTYGYTF. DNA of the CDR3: TGTGCCAGCAGTTCCCCGGGATTGACCTATGGCTACACCTTC.

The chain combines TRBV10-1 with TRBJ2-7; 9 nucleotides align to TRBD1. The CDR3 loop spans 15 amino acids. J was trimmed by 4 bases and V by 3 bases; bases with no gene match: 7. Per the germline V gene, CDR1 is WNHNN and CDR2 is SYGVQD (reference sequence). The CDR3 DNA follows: TGCGCCAGCAGTGAAGGGGGGACAGGGCAATACGAGCAGTACTTC. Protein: CASSEGGTGQYEQYF.

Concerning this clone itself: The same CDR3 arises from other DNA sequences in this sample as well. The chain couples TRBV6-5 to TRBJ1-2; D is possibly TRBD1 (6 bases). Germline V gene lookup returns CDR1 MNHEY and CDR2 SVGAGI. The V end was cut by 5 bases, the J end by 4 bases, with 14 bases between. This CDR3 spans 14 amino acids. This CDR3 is CASSRAGAGYGYTF. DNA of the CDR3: TGTGCCAGCAGTCGCGCGGGGGCAGGCTATGGCTACACCTTC.

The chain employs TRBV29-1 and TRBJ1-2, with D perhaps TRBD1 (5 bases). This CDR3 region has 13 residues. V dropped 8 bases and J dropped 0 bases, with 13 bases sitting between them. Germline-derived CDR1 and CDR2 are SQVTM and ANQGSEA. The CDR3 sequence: CSTMTVTNYGYTF. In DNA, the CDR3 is TGCAGCACCATGACAGTAACTAACTATGGCTACACCTTC.

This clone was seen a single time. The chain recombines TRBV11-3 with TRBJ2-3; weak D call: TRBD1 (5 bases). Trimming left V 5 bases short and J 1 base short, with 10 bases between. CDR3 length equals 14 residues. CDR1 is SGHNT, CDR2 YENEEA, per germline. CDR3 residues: CASSTGHGTDTQYF. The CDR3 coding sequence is TGTGCCAGCAGCACCGGACACGGCACAGATACGCAGTATTTT.

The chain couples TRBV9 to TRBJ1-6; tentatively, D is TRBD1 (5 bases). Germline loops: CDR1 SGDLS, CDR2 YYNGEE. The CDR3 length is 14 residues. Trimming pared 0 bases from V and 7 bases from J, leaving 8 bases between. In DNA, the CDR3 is TGTGCCAGCAGCGTAGACAGGTCGAATTCACCCCTCCACTTT. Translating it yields CASSVDRSNSPLHF.

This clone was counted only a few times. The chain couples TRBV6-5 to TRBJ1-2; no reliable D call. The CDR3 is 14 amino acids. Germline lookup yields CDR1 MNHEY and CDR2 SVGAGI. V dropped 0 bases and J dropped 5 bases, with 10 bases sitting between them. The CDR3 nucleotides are TGTGCCAGCAGTTACTCCGGGATAGGGTATGGCTACACCTTC. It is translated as CASSYSGIGYGYTF.

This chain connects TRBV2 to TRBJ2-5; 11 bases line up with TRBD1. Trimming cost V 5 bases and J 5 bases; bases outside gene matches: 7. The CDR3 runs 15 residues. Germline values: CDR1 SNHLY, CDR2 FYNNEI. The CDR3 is CASSTGQGAFETQYF. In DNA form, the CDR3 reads TGTGCCAGCAGTACCGGACAGGGGGCCTTTGAGACCCAGTACTTC.

CDR3 DNA sequence: TGTGCCAGCAGTTTTCCCGGTAACTATGGCTACACCTTC. This encodes CASSFPGNYGYTF. The chain couples TRBV27 to TRBJ1-2; no clear D gene. The V end lost 3 bases, the J end lost 1 base, and 6 bases lay between the germline ends. This CDR3 has 13 residues. The germline V gene encodes CDR1 MNHEY and CDR2 SMNVEV (reference sequence).

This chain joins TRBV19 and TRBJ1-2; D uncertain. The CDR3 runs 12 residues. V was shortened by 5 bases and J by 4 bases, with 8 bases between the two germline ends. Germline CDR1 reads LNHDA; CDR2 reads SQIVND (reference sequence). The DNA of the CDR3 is TGTGCCAGTAGTTCTCTGAGCTATGGCTACACCTTC. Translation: CASSSLSYGYTF.